These 25 T cell receptor beta chains share one sample of origin, sequenced in a study of cytomegalovirus exposure and HLA in healthy donors. Libraries were prepared by immunoSEQ multiplex PCR; TCRdb keeps only in-frame clonotypes and omits some of them. Among 260,000 or so clones listed, 90% were seen once. Sequencing was done on a sample of PBMCs. The receptors stem from a young woman in good health and CMV-seronegative.

This clone appeared once. Here the CDR3 DNA reads TGTGCCAGCAGCTTAACGGGTTTCGAAGCTTTCTTT. Protein sequence: CASSLTGFEAFF. The gene calls are TRBV7-9 and TRBJ1-1; D gene ambiguous. The V and J ends lost 2 bases and 8 bases respectively, with 9 bases between them. CDR3 size: 12 residues. Germline V gene lookup returns CDR1 SEHNR and CDR2 FQNEAQ (reference sequence). The full variable domain, rest sourced from reference TRBV7-9 and TRBJ1-1, is DTGVSQNPRHKITKRGQNVTFRCDPISEHNRLYWYRQTLGQGPEFLTYFQNEAQLEKSRLLSDRFSAERPKGSFSTLEIQRTEQGDSAMYLCASSLTGFEAFFGQGTRLTVV.

This rearrangement joins TRBV6-1 to TRBJ1-5; no definite D call. The CDR3 is 14 amino acids. CDR1 is MNHNS, CDR2 SASEGT, per germline. Trimming removed 1 base from V and 5 bases from J, with 9 bases in between. Written as DNA, the CDR3 is TGTGCCAGCAGTGAAGGAACACCCTATCAGCCCCAGCATTTT. It is translated as CASSEGTPYQPQHF.

This sequence joins TRBV9 and TRBJ2-5; 12 positions match TRBD1. Unmatched junction bases numbered 12, after V lost 7 bases and J lost 5 bases. The CDR3 runs 16 residues. In germline, CDR1 is SGDLS, CDR2 YYNGEE. DNA for the CDR3: TGTGCCAGCGGGGTAGGGGGACAGGGGGCGATCGAGACCCAGTACTTC. Protein sequence: CASGVGGQGAIETQYF.

This clone was picked up one time. The chain joins TRBV10-1 to TRBJ2-7; possibly TRBD1 for D (6 bases). The CDR3 spans 17 residues. Germline CDR1 and CDR2: WNHNN and SYGVQD (reference sequence). V was pared by 2 bases and J by 4 bases, with 21 bases between. CDR3 sequence reads: CASSEDQGQEKKYEQYF. The CDR3 DNA reads TGCGCCAGCAGTGAGGATCAGGGACAAGAGAAAAAGTACGAGCAGTACTTC.

About this clone: The junction differs from germline at one of its ends, possibly a read error. The chain carries TRBV18 and TRBJ1-3; D call uncertain. Germline assignment: CDR1 KGHSH and CDR2 LQKENI. This CDR3 region has 16 residues. The CDR3 DNA reads TGTGCCAGCTCACCCCCGGTCCAGGTCCGAGGAAAGACCATATATTTT. This translates into CASSPPVQVRGKTIYF.

The gene calls are TRBV6-5 and TRBJ2-1; 9 positions match TRBD2. Germline V gives CDR1 MNHEY, CDR2 SVGAGI. The CDR3 spans 16 residues. V dropped 3 bases and J dropped 1; count of bases not matched to a gene: 4. This chain's CDR3 is CASSYYLAGSYNEQFF. In DNA form, the CDR3 reads TGTGCCAGCAGTTATTACCTAGCGGGGTCCTACAATGAGCAGTTCTTC.

This chain links TRBV9 with TRBJ1-2; 8 bases agree with TRBD1. The germline V gene encodes CDR1 SGDLS and CDR2 YYNGEE. The CDR3 runs 17 residues. V dropped 3 bases and J dropped 8; count of bases not matched to a gene: 18. The CDR3 DNA reads TGTGCCAGCAGCGGTAGTCCAGGCGGACAGGGCCTTTCAGGCTACACCTTC. As protein: CASSGSPGGQGLSGYTF.

This sequence joins TRBV6-1 and TRBJ2-2; D might be TRBD1 or TRBD2, each matching 5 bases. Trimming stripped 4 bases from V and 4 bases from J, with 10 bases between. The CDR3 has 14 residues. CDR1 and CDR2 (germline): MNHNS, SASEGT. The CDR3 bases are TGTGCCAGCAGTGCAAATGGGGGCACCGGGGAGCTGTTTTTT. Amino acid sequence: CASSANGGTGELFF.

The chain joins TRBV9 to TRBJ2-2, with D unclear. CDR3 length: 15 amino acids. Per germline, CDR1 SGDLS and CDR2 YYNGEE. V shed 1 base and J shed 0 bases, with 7 bases lying between them. CDR3 protein: CASSVYGSNTGELFF. Here the CDR3 DNA reads TGTGCCAGCAGCGTATACGGGTCGAACACCGGGGAGCTGTTTTTT.

This clone was seen a single time. The rearrangement joins TRBV7-8 to TRBJ1-5, with D perhaps TRBD1 (5 bases). There are 13 residues in the CDR3. In germline, CDR1 is SGHVS, CDR2 FQNEAQ. Between the trimmed V and J ends, which lost 3 bases and 4 bases, there was a span of 7 bases. CDR3 loop: CASSFYRNQPQHF. The CDR3 DNA reads TGTGCCAGCAGCTTCTACAGGAATCAGCCCCAGCATTTT.

This chain uses TRBV9 with TRBJ2-1, with TRBD2 identical over 7 bases. Losses at the gene ends were 0 bases for V and 3 bases for J; bases not matched to a gene: 0. CDR3 size: 14 residues. The germline CDR1 and CDR2 sequences are SGDLS and YYNGEE. The CDR3 coding sequence is TGTGCCAGCAGCGTAGGGACTAGCTACAATGAGCAGTTCTTC. Encoded protein: CASSVGTSYNEQFF.

The chain joins TRBV4-3 to TRBJ1-3; 9 nucleotides line up with TRBD1. With V trimmed by 4 bases and J by 0 bases, 1 base remained unmatched. The CDR3 is made up of 15 amino acids. Germline lookup yields CDR1 LGHNA and CDR2 YSLEER. The CDR3: CASSLDRGSGNTIYF. In DNA form, the CDR3 reads TGCGCCAGCAGCCTGGACAGGGGCTCTGGAAACACCATATATTTT.

The V gene is TRBV6-6, the J gene TRBJ2-7, with 11 bases that match TRBD2. With V trimmed by 4 bases and J by 1 base, 0 bases remained unmatched. The CDR3 is made up of 14 amino acids. Germline loops: CDR1 MNHNY, CDR2 SVGAGI (reference sequence). The DNA for the CDR3 is TGTGCCAGCAGTTCTAGCGGGAGGTCCTACGAGCAGTACTTC. Protein sequence: CASSSSGRSYEQYF.

The J gene is TRBJ2-3, the V gene TRBV7-2; TRBD2 agrees at 14 bases. V was clipped by 4 bases and J by 4 bases; unmatched bases: 10. In germline, CDR1 is SGHTA, CDR2 FQGNSA. The CDR3 runs 18 residues. This chain's CDR3 is CASSSLRVGLAGADTQYF. CDR3 DNA sequence: TGTGCCAGCAGCTCGCTTAGGGTGGGACTAGCGGGAGCAGATACGCAGTATTTT.

This chain joins TRBV10-3 and TRBJ2-5; D may be TRBD1 (5 bases). From germline, CDR1 is ENHRY and CDR2 SYGVKD. Trimming stripped 2 bases from V and 1 base from J, with 11 bases between. There are 15 residues in the CDR3. The CDR3: CAISEAGSIQETQYF. The CDR3 DNA sequence: TGTGCCATCAGTGAGGCAGGGTCAATCCAAGAGACCCAGTACTTC.

This clone has just one count. The rearrangement joins TRBV5-1 to TRBJ2-1; D gene uncertain. Germline lookup yields CDR1 SGHRS and CDR2 YFSETQ. V shed 0 bases and J shed 6 bases, with 7 bases lying between them. This CDR3 has 13 residues. The CDR3 loop reads CASSLVGPNEQFF. The DNA for the CDR3 is TGCGCCAGCAGCTTGGTTGGGCCCAATGAGCAGTTCTTC. Full variable domain (outside the CDR3, taken from reference TRBV5-1 and TRBJ2-1): KAGVTQTPRYLIKTRGQQVTLSCSPISGHRSVSWYQQTPGQGLQFLFEYFSETQRNKGNFPGRFSGRQFSNSRSEMNVSTLELGDSALYLCASSLVGPNEQFFGPGTRLTVL.

The chain has TRBV11-2 and TRBJ2-7, with TRBD1 matching 8 bases. Unmatched junction bases numbered 3, after V lost 5 bases and J lost 3 bases. Germline V CDR1 and CDR2: SGHAT, FQNNGV. The CDR3 extends over 13 amino acids. In DNA, the CDR3 is TGTGCCAGCAGCGTACAGGGGGGCTACGAGCAGTACTTC. It translates to CASSVQGGYEQYF.

The CDR3 DNA is TGTGCCAGCAGCGGGAGGGTGAAAGCGGGAGTTTGTCACAATGAGCAGTTCTTC. It is translated as CASSGRVKAGVCHNEQFF. The rearrangement links TRBV21-1 to TRBJ2-1; the table's D call, TRBD2, has no DNA check behind it. TRBV21-1 is labeled a pseudogene. The CDR3 is 18 amino acids.

This clone was detected once. The chain uses TRBV6-5 and TRBJ2-7; 11 bases fit TRBD2. The CDR3 contains 14 residues. The V and J ends lost 6 bases and 6 bases, in that order; junction bases with no gene match: 7. Per the germline V gene, CDR1 is MNHEY and CDR2 is SVGAGI. CDR3: CASRVSGRAREQYF. CDR3 DNA sequence: TGTGCCAGCAGGGTTAGCGGGAGGGCCCGCGAGCAGTACTTC.

CDR3 protein: CASSRWTGTNTGELFF. CDR3 bases: TGTGCCAGCAGTAGGTGGACAGGGACGAACACCGGGGAGCTGTTTTTT. The chain recombines TRBV28 with TRBJ2-2; 8 bases match TRBD1. Germline V gene sequence: CDR1 MDHEN, CDR2 SYDVKM. This CDR3 comprises 16 residues. The ends lost 5 bases at V and 0 bases at J; junction bases unmatched: 5.

This chain connects TRBV28 to TRBJ2-7; possibly TRBD2 for D (5 bases). CDR1 is MDHEN, CDR2 SYDVKM, per germline. The V gene lost 2 bases and the J gene lost 6 bases, with 17 bases spanning the gap. The CDR3 sequence is 15 residues long. The CDR3 reads CASSLRRALPLEQYF. The CDR3 DNA follows: TGTGCCAGCAGTTTACGGCGGGCCTTACCCCTCGAGCAGTACTTC.

This chain uses TRBV6-1 with TRBJ2-7; D is undetermined. The CDR3 is made up of 12 amino acids. Germline V gene lookup returns CDR1 MNHNS and CDR2 SASEGT. V gave up 3 bases and J gave up 0 bases, with 3 bases separating them. CDR3 DNA sequence: TGTGCCAGCAGTGACCCCTCCTACGAGCAGTACTTC. Amino acids: CASSDPSYEQYF.

J is TRBJ2-1 and V is TRBV28, with 9 bases lining up with TRBD2. The ends lost 2 bases at V and 7 bases at J; junction bases unmatched: 15. The CDR3 spans 18 residues. Germline lookup yields CDR1 MDHEN and CDR2 SYDVKM. CDR3 in amino acids: CASSLSPPLAGKNNEQFF. For the CDR3, the DNA is TGTGCCAGCAGTTTAAGCCCTCCGCTAGCGGGAAAGAATAATGAGCAGTTCTTC.

The chain combines TRBV7-9 with TRBJ2-7, with 9 bases that match TRBD2. This CDR3 spans 16 amino acids. CDR1 and CDR2 from the germline V gene are SEHNR and FQNEAQ (reference sequence). The junction had 9 bases not matched to a gene; V was cut back by 4 bases and J by 2 bases. CDR3: CASSSSQRGATYEQYF. The CDR3 DNA reads TGTGCCAGCAGCTCTTCGCAGCGGGGGGCTACCTACGAGCAGTACTTC. The variable domain in full, completed from reference TRBV7-9 and TRBJ2-7, reads DTGVSQNPRHKITKRGQNVTFRCDPISEHNRLYWYRQTLGQGPEFLTYFQNEAQLEKSRLLSDRFSAERPKGSFSTLEIQRTEQGDSAMYLCASSSSQRGATYEQYFGPGTRLTVT.

This chain links TRBV7-3 with TRBJ1-1; 10 nucleotides align to TRBD1. The CDR3 runs to 16 residues. The ends lost 5 bases at V and 5 bases at J; junction bases unmatched: 11. CDR1 is SGHTA, CDR2 FQGTGA, per germline. CDR3 DNA: TGTGCCAGCAGCCAGGGACAGGGGAGGAGTGGGACTGAAGCTTTCTTT. Translation: CASSQGQGRSGTEAFF.